The source of this T cell receptor beta chain is a study of control samples from healthy donors and cancer patients. The CDR3 length is 15 residues. V was shortened by 5 bases and J by 0 bases, with 11 bases between the two germline ends. Germline-derived CDR1 and CDR2 are MNHNY and SVGAGI (reference sequence). TCRdb's copy holds only in-frame clones and misses some; the assay was immunoSEQ multiplex PCR. The table has about 120,000 clones, around nine tenths seen once. The rearrangement joins TRBV6-6 to TRBJ1-3, with a possible D match to TRBD1 (6 bases). Sequencing was carried out using blood. The receptor was derived from a woman between 65 and 79 years old in good health. The CDR3 is CASSDRQVSGNTIYF. The CDR3 bases are TGTGCCAGCAGTGACAGACAGGTCTCTGGAAACACCATATATTTT.